The 13 T cell receptor beta chains listed next were all sequenced from one sample in a study of response to subunit inactivated influenza vaccine. TCRdb itself ran the RT-PCR reads through MiXCR, one entry per CDR3 protein. Among around 570,000 distinct CDR3 sequences, approximately 10% were seen once, and the ten largest hold 11%. The data were also submitted as part of a second study, on T cells expressing NK-cell markers. That study adds: Scientists made TCR beta cDNA using 5'RACE template switching with UMIs.

The specimen comprised PBMCs from blood, sampled on the day of vaccination. These receptors originate from a man aged 45 to 65 who received an inactivated influenza vaccine.

The gene calls are TRBV7-9 and TRBJ1-5, with D possibly matching TRBD1 (5 bases). CDR1 SEHNR and CDR2 FQNEAQ come from the germline V gene (reference sequence). The CDR3 covers 14 residues. The V and J ends lost 3 bases and 8 bases respectively, with 14 bases between them. The CDR3 DNA reads as TGTGCCAGCAGCTTGGCGGGGGAAGTGGAGCCCCAGCATTTT. This encodes CASSLAGEVEPQHF.

V usage is TRBV7-9 and J usage is TRBJ2-5; 8 bases line up with TRBD2. CDR3 length: 16 residues. Germline V gene sequence: CDR1 SEHNR, CDR2 FQNEAQ (reference sequence). Losses at the gene ends were 5 bases for V and 4 bases for J; bases not matched to a gene: 12. The CDR3 DNA follows: TGTGCCAGCAGCCGGCTGGGTAGCGGGGCTTTAGAGACCCAGTACTTC. Translation: CASSRLGSGALETQYF.

The sample holds a few counts of this clonotype. The J gene is TRBJ2-3, the V gene TRBV7-2; 10 bases align to TRBD2. V lost 5 bases to trimming and J lost 4 bases; unmatched junction nucleotides: 9. The CDR3 covers 16 residues. Germline V lookup: CDR1 SGHTA, CDR2 FQGNSA. The CDR3 DNA sequence: TGTGCCAGCAGCCAAAAGGTAGCGGGGGGTCCAGATACGCAGTATTTT. It yields the protein CASSQKVAGGPDTQYF.

This clonotype showed up just a few times. This chain uses TRBV4-2 with TRBJ1-1, with 10 nucleotides matching TRBD1. J was trimmed by 4 bases and V by 0 bases; bases with no gene match: 5. The CDR3 loop spans 16 amino acids. CDR1 is LGHNA and CDR2 is YNFKEQ in the germline V gene. DNA of the CDR3: TGTGCCAGCAGCCAAGACATCGGGACAGGGGCCACTGAAGCTTTCTTT. This sequence encodes CASSQDIGTGATEAFF.

This clonotype was detected only a few times. V gene TRBV5-1 combines with J gene TRBJ2-1, with TRBD1 matching 7 bases. With V trimmed by 1 base and J by 4 bases, 5 bases remained unmatched. The CDR3 is 15 amino acids. CDR1 and CDR2 from the germline V gene are SGHRS and YFSETQ. CDR3 amino acids: CASSLSGQTYNEQFF. The DNA of the CDR3 is TGCGCCAGCAGCTTGTCGGGACAGACATACAATGAGCAGTTCTTC.

This clonotype was counted between two and nine times. This chain joins TRBV20-1 and TRBJ2-1, with D possibly TRBD1 on 5 matching bases. This CDR3 region has 12 residues. Germline loops: CDR1 DFQATT, CDR2 SNEGSKA (reference sequence). The V and J ends lost 6 bases and 7 bases respectively, with 13 bases between them. As DNA, the CDR3 is TGCAGTGCCCAAGACAGTGGGAATGAGCAGTTCTTC. The encoded protein is CSAQDSGNEQFF.

V is TRBV6-2 or TRBV6-3 and J is TRBJ2-3, with D tentatively TRBD1 (5 bases). The V end was cut by 0 bases, the J end by 0 bases, with 7 bases between. The CDR3 sequence is 15 residues long. Germline V gene sequence: CDR1 MNHEY, CDR2 SVGEGT. The CDR3 region has the DNA TGTGCCAGCAGTTACTCGGACATAAGCACAGATACGCAGTATTTT. Translated, it gives CASSYSDISTDTQYF.

This clonotype appeared a few times. The V call is TRBV5-1, the J call TRBJ1-4, with D perhaps TRBD1 (5 bases). V was pared by 2 bases and J by 9 bases, with 17 bases between. Germline values: CDR1 SGHRS, CDR2 YFSETQ. This CDR3 contains 15 residues. This CDR3 reads CASSFERGPLKKLFF. CDR3 in DNA: TGCGCCAGCAGCTTTGAAAGGGGACCATTAAAAAAACTGTTTTTT.

V gene TRBV18 combines with J gene TRBJ2-5; TRBD1 or TRBD2 may be the D gene (6 bases each). V dropped 3 bases and J dropped 4 bases, with 18 bases sitting between them. Germline CDR1 reads KGHSH; CDR2 reads LQKENI. This CDR3 region has 16 residues. This CDR3 is CASSPRGAGERETQYF. CDR3 in DNA: TGTGCCAGCTCACCCCGCGGGGCAGGGGAACGAGAGACCCAGTACTTC.

This clonotype was found a few times. The chain recombines TRBV4-3 with TRBJ2-7; TRBD2 aligns across 13 bases. Germline V lookup: CDR1 LGHNA, CDR2 YSLEER. Unmatched junction bases numbered 6, after V lost 0 bases and J lost 1 base. There are 18 residues in the CDR3. CDR3: CASSQELGLAGRSYEQYF. The CDR3, as DNA: TGCGCCAGCAGCCAAGAGTTGGGACTAGCGGGGCGGTCCTACGAGCAGTACTTC.

This clonotype was picked up many times. The chain employs TRBV25-1 and TRBJ2-7; the D is unclear. Trimming removed 4 bases at V and 4 bases at J, with 11 bases between. This CDR3 is 13 amino acids long. In germline, CDR1 is MGHDK, CDR2 SYGVNS. The DNA of the CDR3 is TGTGCCAGCAGTGGAAACACTTTATACGAGCAGTACTTC. This codes for CASSGNTLYEQYF.

This clonotype was counted a few times. This chain joins TRBV6-5 and TRBJ2-3; TRBD2 matches 16 bases. The length of the CDR3 is 18 residues. Germline lookup yields CDR1 MNHEY and CDR2 SVGAGI. With 2 bases clipped from V and 4 bases from J, the junction kept 6 bases outside the gene matches. The DNA of the CDR3 is TGTGCCAGCAGTTACACGGCCGGGACTAGCGGGGGGGCAGATACGCAGTATTTT. This codes for CASSYTAGTSGGADTQYF.

The V gene is TRBV20-1, the J gene TRBJ2-7; D is tentatively TRBD1 or TRBD2 (5 bases each). The ends were cut back, 0 bases at V and 5 bases at J, with 14 bases in the middle. Germline V lookup: CDR1 DFQATT, CDR2 SNEGSKA (reference sequence). The CDR3 loop spans 14 amino acids. The CDR3 here is CSARDWSQGHEQYF. The CDR3 DNA reads TGCAGTGCTAGAGATTGGTCCCAGGGACACGAGCAGTACTTC.